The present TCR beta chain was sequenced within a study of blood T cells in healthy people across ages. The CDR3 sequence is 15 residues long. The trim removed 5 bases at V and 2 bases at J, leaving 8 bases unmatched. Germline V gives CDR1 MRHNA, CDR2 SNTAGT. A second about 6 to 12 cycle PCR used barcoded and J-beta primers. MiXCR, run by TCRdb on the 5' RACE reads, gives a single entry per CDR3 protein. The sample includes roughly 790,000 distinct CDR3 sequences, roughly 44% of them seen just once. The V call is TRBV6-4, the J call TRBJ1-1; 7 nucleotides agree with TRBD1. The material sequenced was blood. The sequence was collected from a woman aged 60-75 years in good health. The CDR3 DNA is TGTGCCAGCAGTAGGGACAGCGCCTTCAACACTGAAGCTTTCTTT. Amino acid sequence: CASSRDSAFNTEAFF.